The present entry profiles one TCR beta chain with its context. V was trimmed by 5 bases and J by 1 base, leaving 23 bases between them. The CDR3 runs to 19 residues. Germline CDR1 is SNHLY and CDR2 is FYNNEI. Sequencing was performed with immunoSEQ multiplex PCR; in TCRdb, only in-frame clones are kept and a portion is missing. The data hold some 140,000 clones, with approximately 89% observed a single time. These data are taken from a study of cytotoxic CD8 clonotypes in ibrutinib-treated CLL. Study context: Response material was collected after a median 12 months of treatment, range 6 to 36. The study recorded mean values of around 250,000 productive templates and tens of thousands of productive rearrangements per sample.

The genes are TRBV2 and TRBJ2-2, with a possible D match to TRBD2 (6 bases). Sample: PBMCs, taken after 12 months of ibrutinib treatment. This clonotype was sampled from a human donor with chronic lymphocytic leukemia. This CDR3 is CASSSAVSGRRVNTGELFF. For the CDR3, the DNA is TGTGCCAGCAGTTCGGCCGTTTCAGGGAGGAGGGTGAACACCGGGGAGCTGTTTTTT.